Listed below are T cell receptor beta chains from one sample, sequenced in a study of T cells after somatic rescue of genetic block. The assay was immunoSEQ multiplex PCR, and TCRdb's table has in-frame clones only and misses some. The sample contains tens of thousands of clones, 90% to 97% of which appear only once. The sequencing sample was made of peripheral blood mononuclear cells (PBMCs). These TCRs come from a child less than two years old. The CDR3 runs from the conserved cysteine through the conserved F or W. The order of the fields is J gene, V gene, CDR3 protein.

TRBJ2-2 | TRBV18 | CASSPPGQGTPGELFF
TRBJ2-5 | TRBV5-1 | CASSFIGGRETQYF
TRBJ2-1 | TRBV5-1 | CASSPGATSGYNEQFF
TRBJ2-3 | TRBV5-6 | CASSLLAGPDTQYF
TRBJ1-3 | TRBV6-6 | CASRSRGQDSGNTIYF
TRBJ1-5 | TRBV6-5 | CASSYRGDQPQHF
TRBJ1-5 | TRBV28 | CASSPGQGRSQPQHF
TRBJ2-7 | TRBV10-3 | CAISEWSGRPSYEQYF
TRBJ1-3 | TRBV29-1 | CSVGQGAGNTIYF
TRBJ2-1 | TRBV23-1 | CASSQTSGSNEQFF
TRBJ1-1 | TRBV25-1 | CASSEYNMNTEAFF
TRBJ1-4 | TRBV5-1 | CASSKPTGTTNEKLFF
TRBJ2-2 | TRBV9 | CASSVASGRAPTGELFF
TRBJ1-3 | TRBV5-1 | CASSWGQGNTIYF
TRBJ2-6 | TRBV27 | CASTRSGTGEPGANVLTF
TRBJ2-5 | TRBV4-2 | CASSQGPGAGQETQYF
TRBJ2-4 | TRBV5-6 | CASSPQGLAKNIQYF
TRBJ1-1 | TRBV5-1 | CASSLDRGTEAFF
TRBJ2-3 | TRBV11-3 | CASSSPGLASGTQYF
TRBJ2-7 | TRBV29-1 | CSVQGLAGLYEQYF
TRBJ2-1 | TRBV28 | CASSSGTPFNEQFF
TRBJ2-3 | TRBV4-1 | CASSQVGGAGDTQYF
TRBJ1-6 | TRBV2 | CASSRGQGGNSPLHF
TRBJ1-3 | TRBV7-2 | CASSPKGSSGNTIYF
TRBJ1-4 | TRBV5-8 | CASSLDRGEKLFF
TRBJ1-1 | TRBV6-5 | CASSYEGGPTEAFF
. | TRBV6-5 | CASSYGDGGSSYEQYF
TRBJ2-3 | TRBV19 | CASKGGYTQYF